This T cell receptor (beta chain) emerged from a study of blood T cells in healthy people across ages. Study conclusions and caveats: Greater diversity and more naive CD4+ cells were seen in long-lived donors than in aged donors.

As to this clonotype: The antigen remains unidentified.

A sample-barcoded 5' primer and a J-beta primer mix were used in a second PCR of about 7 to 12 cycles. Every molecule of cDNA carried a tag from a template-switch adaptor with 12 random nucleotides. The yield of each sample was at least 2.5 million CDR3-containing paired-end reads. TCRdb analysed the 5' RACE reads with MiXCR anew, one entry per CDR3 protein. The repertoire holds roughly 1,700,000 distinct CDR3 sequences, with over 25% as singletons. Per-sample PBMC isolation yielded at least 6.5 million cells. This CDR3 is built from 15 residues. V trimming: 4 bases; J trimming: 2 bases; junction bases outside the gene matches: 7. Germline V gives CDR1 MNHEY, CDR2 SMNVEV (reference sequence).

The origin of this receptor is a woman younger than 45 in good health. The chain uses TRBV27 and TRBJ2-7, with TRBD2 identical over 8 bases. Sequenced sample: blood. The CDR3 region is CASSWQGGGTYEQYF. The CDR3 bases are TGTGCCAGCAGTTGGCAGGGCGGGGGGACCTACGAGCAGTACTTC.